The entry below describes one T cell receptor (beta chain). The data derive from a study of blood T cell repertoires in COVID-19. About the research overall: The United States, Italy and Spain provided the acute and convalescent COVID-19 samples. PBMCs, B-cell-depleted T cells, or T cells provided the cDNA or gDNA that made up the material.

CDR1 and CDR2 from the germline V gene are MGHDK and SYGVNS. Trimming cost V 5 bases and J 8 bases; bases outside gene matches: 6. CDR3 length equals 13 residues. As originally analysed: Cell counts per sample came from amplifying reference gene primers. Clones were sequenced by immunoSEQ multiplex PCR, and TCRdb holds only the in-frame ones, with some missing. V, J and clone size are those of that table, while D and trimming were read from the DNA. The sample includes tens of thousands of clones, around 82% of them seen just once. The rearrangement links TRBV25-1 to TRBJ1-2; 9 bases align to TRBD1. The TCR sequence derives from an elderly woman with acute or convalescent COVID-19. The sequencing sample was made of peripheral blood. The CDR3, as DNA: TGTGCCAGCAGTCCCCGGGACAGGGAAGGCTACACCTTC. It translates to CASSPRDREGYTF.